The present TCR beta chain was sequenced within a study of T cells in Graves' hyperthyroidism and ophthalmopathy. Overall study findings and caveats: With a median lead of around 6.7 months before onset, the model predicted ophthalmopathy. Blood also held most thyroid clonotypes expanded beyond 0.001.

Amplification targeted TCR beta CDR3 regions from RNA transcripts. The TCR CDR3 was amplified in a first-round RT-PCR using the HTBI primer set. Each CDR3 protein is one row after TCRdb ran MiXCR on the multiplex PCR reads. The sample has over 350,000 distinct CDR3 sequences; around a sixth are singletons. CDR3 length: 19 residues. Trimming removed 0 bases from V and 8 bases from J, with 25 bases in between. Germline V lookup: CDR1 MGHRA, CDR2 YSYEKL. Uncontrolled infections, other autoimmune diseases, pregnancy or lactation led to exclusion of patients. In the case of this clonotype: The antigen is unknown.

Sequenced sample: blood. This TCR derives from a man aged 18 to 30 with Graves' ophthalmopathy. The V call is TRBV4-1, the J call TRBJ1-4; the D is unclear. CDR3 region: CASSQDLLSPSEHGEKLFF. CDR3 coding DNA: TGCGCCAGCAGCCAAGACTTACTCTCCCCGAGTGAACACGGGGAAAAACTGTTTTTT.